These 8 T cell receptor beta chains were sequenced from one sample in a study of PD-L1 blockade in urothelial cancer. Using immunoSEQ multiplex PCR, the repertoire was profiled, and TCRdb retains in-frame clones only, with some absent. The table lists 38,000 or so clones, around 80% of them singletons. The sequencing used PBMCs, collected around atezolizumab (anti-PD-L1) treatment. The receptor set was obtained from a man aged 55 to 70 with urothelial cancer.

The chain employs TRBV11-2 and TRBJ2-5; 8 bases are shared with TRBD1. The V and J ends lost 3 bases and 1 base, in that order; junction bases with no gene match: 4. Germline V gene data show CDR1 as SGHAT and CDR2 as FQNNGV. The CDR3 runs to 15 residues. The CDR3, as DNA: TGTGCCAGCAGCTTGGGACAGGCCTTCCAAGAGACCCAGTACTTC. It encodes CASSLGQAFQETQYF.

The chain recombines TRBV6-1 with TRBJ1-5; 7 positions match TRBD1. V was clipped by 3 bases and J by 5 bases; unmatched bases: 4. The CDR3 is 14 amino acids. CDR1 and CDR2 (germline): MNHNS, SASEGT. CDR3 in DNA: TGTGCCAGCAGTGATCGGGACAGCTATCAGCCCCAGCATTTT. Encoded protein: CASSDRDSYQPQHF.

The chain is built from TRBV30 and TRBJ1-2; D gene unclear. The V gene lost 7 bases and the J gene lost 8 bases, with 17 bases spanning the gap. The CDR3 length is 12 residues. From germline, CDR1 is GTSNPN and CDR2 SVGIG (reference sequence). CDR3 amino acids: CALRYGLLGYTF. In DNA, the CDR3 is TGTGCCTTAAGATACGGCCTACTAGGCTACACCTTC.

This chain links TRBV4-1 with TRBJ1-1; D is perhaps TRBD1 (5 bases). The CDR3 runs to 14 residues. The V gene's germline CDR1 is MGHRA and CDR2 YSYEKL. Trimming stripped 0 bases from V and 9 bases from J, with 14 bases between. The DNA for the CDR3 is TGCGCCAGCAGCCAAGACGGGGGTTGGAGGCAAGCTTTCTTT. Translation gives CASSQDGGWRQAFF.

The chain uses TRBV6-5 and TRBJ2-3, with D hard to call. V was cut by 5 bases and J by 0 bases, with 12 bases left in between. Germline-derived CDR1 and CDR2 are MNHEY and SVGAGI. CDR3 length: 15 amino acids. The CDR3 DNA reads TGTGCCAGCAGTGCCCTAGGAGAAAGCACAGATACGCAGTATTTT. It encodes CASSALGESTDTQYF.

The chain is built from TRBV27 and TRBJ2-1; TRBD1 aligns across 9 bases. This CDR3 region has 13 residues. J lost 7 bases, V lost 5 bases, and 3 bases had no gene match. From germline, CDR1 is MNHEY and CDR2 SMNVEV (reference sequence). CDR3 DNA: TGTGCCAGCAGTAAAGGACAGGGGAATGAGCAGTTCTTC. Its translation is CASSKGQGNEQFF.

The chain joins TRBV29-1 to TRBJ2-7; D gene unclear. The CDR3 totals 12 residues. Germline V gene lookup returns CDR1 SQVTM and CDR2 ANQGSEA. The CDR3 nucleotides read TGCAGTGCGTTAACCCGGGTCGGCGAGCAGTACTTC. As protein: CSALTRVGEQYF.

This chain joins TRBV5-4 and TRBJ1-1; D uncertain. Trimming pared 4 bases from V and 3 bases from J, leaving 16 bases between. This CDR3 contains 15 residues. Germline assignment: CDR1 SGHNT and CDR2 YYREEE (reference sequence). CDR3 amino acids: CASSPRAGRDTEAFF. The CDR3 nucleotides read TGTGCCAGCAGCCCGAGGGCCGGGAGGGACACTGAAGCTTTCTTT.